This TCR beta chain was profiled in a study of T cell responses to AZD1222 COVID-19 vaccine. Measured with immunoSEQ multiplex PCR; TCRdb has only the in-frame clones, and not every one. The sample holds about 74,000 clones, roughly 85% seen once. Comments on this clone: Its antigen is undetermined.

Germline V gene data show CDR1 as MDHEN and CDR2 as SYDVKM. The CDR3 loop spans 12 amino acids. The V gene lost 3 bases and the J gene lost 0 bases, with 0 bases spanning the gap. General study findings and limits: Baseline antibody screening turned up just five to seven seropositive AZD1222 recipients. Clonal diversity was possibly underestimated; the donors were predominantly white British and more often female. Repertoires were sampled only after the peak T cell response.

The chain joins TRBV28 to TRBJ1-5, with D hard to call. This specimen consisted of peripheral blood, obtained on day 0 of AZD1222 vaccination. The source of this sequence is an adult in good health. CDR3: CASSFSNQPQHF. The CDR3 region has the DNA TGTGCCAGCAGTTTTAGCAATCAGCCCCAGCATTTT.